These 15 T cell receptor beta chains originate from one sample sequenced in a study of early T cells in non-severe SARS-CoV-2 infection. TCRdb re-analysed the 5' RACE reads in MiXCR, keeping a single row per CDR3 protein. This table has approximately 70,000 distinct CDR3 sequences, roughly 12% appearing once. The specimen comprised whole blood, sampled at baseline. The receptors were sampled from an adult who was a healthcare worker with PCR-confirmed SARS-CoV-2 infection or an uninfected control (not recorded which).

This clonotype has only a few counts. V gene TRBV12-3 or TRBV12-4 combines with J gene TRBJ1-2; D perhaps matches TRBD1 (5 bases). CDR3 length equals 17 residues. V was shortened by 6 bases and J by 8 bases, with 28 bases between the two germline ends. The CDR3 DNA sequence: TGTGCCAGCAGCTCCCCTTCGGGGGACGGGACCGAAGGGGGCTACACCTTC. It codes for CASSSPSGDGTEGGYTF.

In this sample, this clonotype turned up many times. This chain links TRBV7-9 with TRBJ2-5; D is ambiguous. The CDR3 totals 11 residues. Per the germline V gene, CDR1 is SEHNR and CDR2 is FQNEAQ (reference sequence). The V and J ends lost 2 bases and 5 bases respectively, with 3 bases between them. In nucleotides, the CDR3 is TGTGCCAGCAGCTTATTGGAGACCCAGTACTTC. This codes for CASSLLETQYF.

In nucleotides, the CDR3 is TGTGCCAGCAGCCCCGTAGGGTACTCCTACAATGAGCAGTTCTTC. Protein sequence: CASSPVGYSYNEQFF. The chain is built from TRBV11-2 and TRBJ2-1; D call uncertain. In germline, CDR1 is SGHAT, CDR2 FQNNGV. The CDR3 runs 15 residues. The V and J ends lost 5 bases and 0 bases respectively, with 11 bases between them.

A few counts support this clonotype. The chain combines TRBV7-8 with TRBJ2-7, with D possibly TRBD1 on 6 matching bases. Germline V lookup: CDR1 SGHVS, CDR2 FQNEAQ. This CDR3 is built from 15 residues. The germline V and J ends were trimmed by 5 bases and 1 base, with 15 bases remaining between them. In nucleotides, the CDR3 is TGTGCCAGCAGCCACGGGGCCACAGGGTCCTACGAGCAGTACTTC. Amino acid sequence: CASSHGATGSYEQYF.

This clonotype showed up just a few times. The chain carries TRBV12-3 or TRBV12-4 and TRBJ2-2, with D perhaps TRBD1 or TRBD2 (5 bases each). The germline V and J ends were trimmed by 8 bases and 4 bases, with 17 bases remaining between them. The CDR3 length is 15 residues. The CDR3 DNA reads TGTGCCAGCTCCTTTTCGGGACCCGTCACCGGGGAGCTGTTTTTT. Amino acid sequence: CASSFSGPVTGELFF.

This clonotype has more than one count but fewer than ten. This chain links TRBV5-1 with TRBJ1-1; no reliable D call. The V gene's germline CDR1 is SGHRS and CDR2 YFSETQ. The V gene lost 6 bases and the J gene lost 1 base, with 10 bases spanning the gap. The CDR3 has 13 amino acids. The CDR3 DNA reads TGCGCCAGCACGGGAACCGCGAACACTGAAGCTTTCTTT. It specifies CASTGTANTEAFF.

This clonotype was seen only a few times. This chain uses TRBV19 with TRBJ2-7; D uncertain. This CDR3 comprises 18 residues. Germline V CDR1 and CDR2: LNHDA, SQIVND (reference sequence). V lost 6 bases and J lost 5, with 29 bases in between. The CDR3 nucleotides are TGTGCCAGTAGCAAACTCCAATGGGGTCCGACCCAGGTCCACGAGCAGTACTTC. Protein product: CASSKLQWGPTQVHEQYF.

This clonotype was counted a few times. The DNA of the CDR3 is TGTGCCAGCAGCCCCCGGCAGGGTGAGCAGTTCTTC. This sequence encodes CASSPRQGEQFF. The chain combines TRBV27 with TRBJ2-1; a possible D gene is TRBD1 (5 bases). V dropped 6 bases and J dropped 9 bases, with 12 bases sitting between them. The CDR3 is 12 residues long. The germline CDR1 and CDR2 sequences are MNHEY and SMNVEV (reference sequence).

This rearrangement joins TRBV12-3 or TRBV12-4 to TRBJ1-6; D not certain. Trimming cost V 4 bases and J 10 bases, with 14 bases left between them. This CDR3 has 14 residues. CDR3 DNA sequence: TGTGCCAGCAGTTCGTCGGGGAAATTATCACCCCTCCACTTT. Translated: CASSSSGKLSPLHF.

In this sample, this clonotype turned up a few times. The genes are TRBV12-5 and TRBJ1-1; 9 nucleotides align to TRBD1. The CDR3 sequence is 13 residues long. V lost 9 bases, J lost 1 base, and 3 bases stayed unmatched. The germline V gene has CDR1 LGHNT and CDR2 FRNRAP. The CDR3 coding sequence is TGTGCTAGCCGGACAGGGGCGAACACTGAAGCTTTCTTT. As protein: CASRTGANTEAFF.

This clonotype has just a few counts. The chain employs TRBV20-1 and TRBJ1-2, with unresolved D. CDR1 is DFQATT, CDR2 SNEGSKA, per germline (reference sequence). Trimming removed 2 bases from V and 4 bases from J, with 17 bases in between. This CDR3 region has 15 residues. CDR3 nucleotides: TGCAGTGCTAGACCAGCGACGGGGATCGGCTATGGCTACACCTTC. It yields the protein CSARPATGIGYGYTF.

With regard to this clonotype: The junction departs from the called germline gene at one end, perhaps through a read error. The V and J genes are TRBV5-1 and TRBJ2-7; D may match TRBD1 or TRBD2 (6 bases each). Looked up from germline, CDR1 is SGHRS and CDR2 is YFSETQ. The CDR3 spans 15 residues. CDR3 sequence (DNA): TGCGCCAGCAGCGGGGGGCCGGCGGAACCTCTAAAAAGAATCTTC. It translates to CASSGGPAEPLKRIF.

The chain has TRBV4-1 and TRBJ1-5, with TRBD1 as a possible D gene (6 bases). Between the trimmed V and J ends, which lost 3 bases and 3 bases, there was a span of 12 bases. The length of the CDR3 is 15 residues. Germline CDR1 MGHRA, CDR2 YSYEKL. For the CDR3, the DNA is TGCGCCAGCAGCCAGCCGGACAGATTCAATCAGCCCCAGCATTTT. It yields the protein CASSQPDRFNQPQHF.

The table lists this clonotype with a few counts. The chain recombines TRBV20-1 with TRBJ2-7; possible D gene TRBD2, 6 bases. CDR1 is DFQATT and CDR2 is SNEGSKA in the germline V gene (reference sequence). This CDR3 is 14 amino acids long. Trimming pared 0 bases from V and 7 bases from J, leaving 16 bases between. This CDR3 is CSAREPGLQKEQYF. The CDR3 DNA follows: TGCAGTGCTAGAGAACCGGGACTTCAGAAGGAGCAGTACTTC.

The genes are TRBV5-5 and TRBJ2-2; D is undetermined. Trimming took 0 bases from V and 0 from J, leaving 9 bases between them. The CDR3 totals 16 residues. CDR1 and CDR2 (germline): SGHKS, YYEKEE (reference sequence). DNA for the CDR3: TGTGCCAGCAGCTTGGTGAGGCAGGCGAACACCGGGGAGCTGTTTTTT. The encoded protein is CASSLVRQANTGELFF.